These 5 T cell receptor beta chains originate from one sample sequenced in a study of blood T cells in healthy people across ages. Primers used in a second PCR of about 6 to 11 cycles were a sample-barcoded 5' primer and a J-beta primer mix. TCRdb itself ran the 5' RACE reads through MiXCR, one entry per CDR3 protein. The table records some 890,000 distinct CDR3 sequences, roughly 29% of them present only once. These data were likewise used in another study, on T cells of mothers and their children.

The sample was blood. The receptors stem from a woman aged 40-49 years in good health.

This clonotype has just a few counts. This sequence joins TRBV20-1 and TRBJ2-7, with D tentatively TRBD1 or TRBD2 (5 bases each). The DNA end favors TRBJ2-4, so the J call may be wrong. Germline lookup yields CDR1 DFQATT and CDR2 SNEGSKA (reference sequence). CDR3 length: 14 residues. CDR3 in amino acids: CSASDSGLGDIQYF. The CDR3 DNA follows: TGCAGTGCTAGTGATTCCGGCCTGGGGGACATTCAGTACTTC.

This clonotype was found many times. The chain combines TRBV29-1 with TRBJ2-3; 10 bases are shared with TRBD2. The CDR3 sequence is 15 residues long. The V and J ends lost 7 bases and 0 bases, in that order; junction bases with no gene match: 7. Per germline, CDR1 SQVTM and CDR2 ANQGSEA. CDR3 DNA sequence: TGCAGCGGAACTAGCGGGGTACACAGCACAGATACGCAGTATTTT. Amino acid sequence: CSGTSGVHSTDTQYF.

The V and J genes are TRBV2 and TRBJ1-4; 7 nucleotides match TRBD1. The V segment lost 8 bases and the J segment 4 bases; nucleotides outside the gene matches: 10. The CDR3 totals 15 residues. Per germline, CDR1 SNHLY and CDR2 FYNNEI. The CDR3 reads CASAVRQGINEKLFF. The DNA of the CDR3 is TGTGCCAGCGCCGTCCGACAGGGCATTAATGAAAAACTGTTTTTT.

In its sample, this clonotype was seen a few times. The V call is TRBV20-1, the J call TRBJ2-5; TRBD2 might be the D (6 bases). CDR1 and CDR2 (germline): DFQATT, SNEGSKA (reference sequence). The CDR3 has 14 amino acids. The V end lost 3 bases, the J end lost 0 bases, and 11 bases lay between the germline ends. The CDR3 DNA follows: TGCAGTGCTAGTACGGCTAGCGACCAAGAGACCCAGTACTTC. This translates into CSASTASDQETQYF.

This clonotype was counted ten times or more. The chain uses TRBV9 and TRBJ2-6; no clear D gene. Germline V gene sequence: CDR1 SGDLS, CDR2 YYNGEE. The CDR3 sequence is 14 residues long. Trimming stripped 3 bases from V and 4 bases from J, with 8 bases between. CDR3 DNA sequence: TGTGCCAGCAGCGCCCAAAGGGGGGCCAACGTCCTGACTTTC. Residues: CASSAQRGANVLTF.